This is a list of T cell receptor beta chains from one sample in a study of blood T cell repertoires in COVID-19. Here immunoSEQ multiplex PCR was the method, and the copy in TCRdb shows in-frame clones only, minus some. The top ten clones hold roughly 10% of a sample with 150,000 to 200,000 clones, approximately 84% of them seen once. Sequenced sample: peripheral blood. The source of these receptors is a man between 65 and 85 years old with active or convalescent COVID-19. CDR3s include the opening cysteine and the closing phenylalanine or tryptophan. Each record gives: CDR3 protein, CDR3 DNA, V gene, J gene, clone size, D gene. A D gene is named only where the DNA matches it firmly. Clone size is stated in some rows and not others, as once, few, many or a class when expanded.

cdr3_aa: CSVETPLAGDQETQYF
cdr3_nt: TGCAGCGTTGAGACCCCATTAGCGGGCGACCAAGAGACCCAGTACTTC
v_call: TRBV29-1
j_call: TRBJ2-5
clone_size: once
d_call: TRBD2

cdr3_aa: CASSPQPRTDNTGELFF
cdr3_nt: TGTGCCAGCTCACCACAGCCGCGGACAGATAACACCGGGGAGCTGTTTTTT
v_call: TRBV18
j_call: TRBJ2-2
clone_size: .
d_call: .

cdr3_aa: CASGFHLAGGRETQYF
cdr3_nt: TGTGCCAGCGGTTTCCACCTAGCGGGAGGGCGGGAGACCCAGTACTTC
v_call: TRBV28
j_call: TRBJ2-5
clone_size: .
d_call: TRBD2

cdr3_aa: CASSPPGRGRGSQPQHF
cdr3_nt: TGTGCCAGCAGCCCCCCGGGTCGGGGCAGGGGCAGTCAGCCCCAGCATTTT
v_call: TRBV7-2
j_call: TRBJ1-5
clone_size: once
d_call: .

cdr3_aa: CARSPDGQGAKGYTF
cdr3_nt: TGTGCCAGAAGCCCCGATGGACAGGGGGCCAAGGGCTACACCTTC
v_call: TRBV5-3
j_call: TRBJ1-2
clone_size: .
d_call: TRBD1

cdr3_aa: CASSKTLADGYTF
cdr3_nt: TGTGCCAGCAGCAAAACGCTGGCCGATGGCTACACCTTC
v_call: TRBV6-5
j_call: TRBJ1-2
clone_size: .
d_call: .

cdr3_aa: CASSPHLDFTEAFF
cdr3_nt: TGTGCCAGCAGCCCGCATTTGGACTTCACTGAAGCTTTCTTT
v_call: TRBV3-1/TRBV3-2
j_call: TRBJ1-1
clone_size: .
d_call: .

cdr3_aa: CASSNKGDQPQHF
cdr3_nt: TGTGCCAGCAGCAATAAGGGAGATCAGCCCCAGCATTTT
v_call: TRBV21-1
j_call: TRBJ1-5
clone_size: .
d_call: .

cdr3_aa: CASSFRTGGYNEQFF
cdr3_nt: TGTGCCAGCAGTTTTCGGACAGGGGGGTACAATGAGCAGTTCTTC
v_call: TRBV6-5
j_call: TRBJ2-1
clone_size: few
d_call: TRBD1

cdr3_aa: CASSFNPRGPSNQPQHF
cdr3_nt: TGTGCCAGCAGCTTCAACCCCAGGGGTCCAAGCAATCAGCCCCAGCATTTT
v_call: TRBV7-8
j_call: TRBJ1-5
clone_size: .
d_call: .

cdr3_aa: CASSLGAGTGELFF
cdr3_nt: TGTGCCAGCAGCTTGGGGGCAGGCACCGGGGAGCTGTTTTTT
v_call: TRBV5-5
j_call: TRBJ2-2
clone_size: .
d_call: .

cdr3_aa: CASSPQLTGNYGYTF
cdr3_nt: TGTGCCAGCAGCCCCCAGCTAACGGGGAACTATGGCTACACCTTC
v_call: TRBV7-2
j_call: TRBJ1-2
clone_size: .
d_call: .

cdr3_aa: CASSYSRQVTYEQYF
cdr3_nt: TGTGCCAGCAGTTACTCAAGGCAGGTGACCTACGAGCAGTACTTC
v_call: TRBV6-2/TRBV6-3
j_call: TRBJ2-7
clone_size: few
d_call: .

cdr3_aa: CASSHNPRDTQYF
cdr3_nt: TGTGCCAGCAGTCATAATCCGAGGGATACGCAGTATTTT
v_call: TRBV28
j_call: TRBJ2-3
clone_size: .
d_call: .

cdr3_aa: CASSHGQPNQPQHF
cdr3_nt: TGCGCCAGCAGCCACGGACAGCCCAATCAGCCCCAGCATTTT
v_call: TRBV4-1
j_call: TRBJ1-5
clone_size: few
d_call: .

cdr3_aa: CASSTLQGLEQYF
cdr3_nt: TGTGCCAGCAGCACACTACAGGGTCTCGAGCAGTACTTC
v_call: TRBV7-2
j_call: TRBJ2-7
clone_size: .
d_call: .

cdr3_aa: CASSVQGIVNQPQHF
cdr3_nt: TGTGCCAGCAGCGTGCAGGGGATTGTGAATCAGCCCCAGCATTTT
v_call: TRBV5-4
j_call: TRBJ1-5
clone_size: .
d_call: .

cdr3_aa: CASTPRGDNYGYTF
cdr3_nt: TGTGCCAGCACCCCAAGGGGTGATAACTATGGCTACACCTTC
v_call: TRBV2
j_call: TRBJ1-2
clone_size: .
d_call: .

cdr3_aa: CASSAGQDNEQFF
cdr3_nt: TGCGCCAGCAGCGCAGGACAGGACAATGAGCAGTTCTTC
v_call: TRBV5-1
j_call: TRBJ2-1
clone_size: .
d_call: TRBD1

cdr3_aa: CASSLSTGGYEQYF
cdr3_nt: TGCGCCAGCAGCTTATCAACAGGGGGATACGAGCAGTACTTC
v_call: TRBV5-1
j_call: TRBJ2-7
clone_size: .
d_call: TRBD1

cdr3_aa: CASSLGFSTSYEQYF
cdr3_nt: TGCGCCAGCAGCTTGGGGTTTAGCACCTCGTACGAGCAGTACTTC
v_call: TRBV5-1
j_call: TRBJ2-7
clone_size: .
d_call: .

cdr3_aa: CASSQGLNQPQHF
cdr3_nt: TGCGCCAGCAGCCAGGGGCTAAATCAGCCCCAGCATTTT
v_call: TRBV4-1
j_call: TRBJ1-5
clone_size: .
d_call: .

cdr3_aa: CAWSRRGPGGNEQFF
cdr3_nt: TGTGCCTGGAGTAGGAGAGGACCGGGAGGGAATGAGCAGTTCTTC
v_call: TRBV30
j_call: TRBJ2-1
clone_size: .
d_call: TRBD2

cdr3_aa: CASSQGNNEQFF
cdr3_nt: TGTGCCAGCAGCCAGGGGAACAATGAGCAGTTCTTC
v_call: TRBV9
j_call: TRBJ2-1
clone_size: .
d_call: .

cdr3_aa: CASSLDSSGNTIYF
cdr3_nt: TGTGCCAGCAGCTTGGACAGCTCTGGAAACACCATATATTTT
v_call: TRBV5-4
j_call: TRBJ1-3
clone_size: .
d_call: .

cdr3_aa: CASSQAGGRAPEAFF
cdr3_nt: TGTGCCAGCTCACAAGCAGGGGGCAGGGCCCCTGAAGCTTTCTTT
v_call: TRBV18
j_call: TRBJ1-1
clone_size: .
d_call: TRBD1

cdr3_aa: CASSPSSDTQYF
cdr3_nt: TGTGCCAGCTCACCATCCTCAGATACGCAGTATTTT
v_call: TRBV18
j_call: TRBJ2-3
clone_size: .
d_call: .